This entry is about one TCR beta chain. The target antigen is unknown. The source of the sample is a study of cytomegalovirus exposure and HLA in healthy donors. Study-level findings and limits: Despite most TCR sequences being rare, some public TCRs occurred in many donors. The study put about 180 TCR beta chains on its list as cytomegalovirus-associated. In vitro experiments confirmed that three CMV-associated chains were specific for CMV antigens. Reports credit the classifier with highly specific, highly sensitive diagnosis of cytomegalovirus status.

Sequencing used immunoSEQ multiplex PCR; TCRdb keeps in-frame clones, though not all of them. Among 150,000 to 200,000 clones listed, less than 95% were seen once. Germline V gene lookup returns CDR1 GTSNPN and CDR2 SVGIG (reference sequence). Trimming left V 1 base short and J 4 bases short, with 11 bases between. This CDR3 comprises 15 residues. The rearrangement links TRBV30 to TRBJ1-6, with unresolved D. Specimen: PBMCs. This TCR derives from a woman between 18 and 29 years old in good health and CMV-seropositive. CDR3: CAWSGQPNYNSPLHF. CDR3 nucleotides: TGTGCCTGGAGTGGACAACCCAATTATAATTCACCCCTCCACTTT. The full variable domain, rest sourced from reference TRBV30 and TRBJ1-6, is SQTIHQWPATLVQPVGSPLSLECTVEGTSNPNLYWYRQAAGRGLQLLFYSVGIGQISSEVPQNLSASRPQDRQFILSSKKLLLSDSGFYLCAWSGQPNYNSPLHFGNGTRLTVT.